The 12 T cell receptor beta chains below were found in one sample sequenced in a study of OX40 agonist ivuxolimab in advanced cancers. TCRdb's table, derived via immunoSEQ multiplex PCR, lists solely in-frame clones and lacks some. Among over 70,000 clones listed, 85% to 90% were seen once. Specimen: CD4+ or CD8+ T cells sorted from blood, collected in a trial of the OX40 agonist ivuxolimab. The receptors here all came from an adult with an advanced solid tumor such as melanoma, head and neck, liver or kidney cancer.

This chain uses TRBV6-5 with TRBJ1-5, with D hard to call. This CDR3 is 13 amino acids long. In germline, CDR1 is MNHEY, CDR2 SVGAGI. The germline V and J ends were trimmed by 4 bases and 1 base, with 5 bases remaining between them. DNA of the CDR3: TGTGCCAGCAGTTTAGTAAGCAATCAGCCCCAGCATTTT. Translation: CASSLVSNQPQHF.

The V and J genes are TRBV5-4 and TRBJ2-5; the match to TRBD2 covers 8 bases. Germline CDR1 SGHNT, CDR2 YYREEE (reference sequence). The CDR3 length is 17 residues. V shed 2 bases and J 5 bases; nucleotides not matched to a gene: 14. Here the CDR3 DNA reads TGTGCCAGCAGCTTAAACGCCGTACGACTAGCGATTGAGACCCAGTACTTC. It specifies CASSLNAVRLAIETQYF.

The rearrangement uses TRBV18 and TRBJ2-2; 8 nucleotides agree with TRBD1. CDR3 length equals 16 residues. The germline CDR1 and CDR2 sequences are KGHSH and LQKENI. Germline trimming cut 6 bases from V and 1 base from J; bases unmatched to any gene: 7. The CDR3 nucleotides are TGTGCCAGCTCGCTCGGACAGGGCCTGAACACCGGGGAGCTGTTTTTT. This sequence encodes CASSLGQGLNTGELFF.

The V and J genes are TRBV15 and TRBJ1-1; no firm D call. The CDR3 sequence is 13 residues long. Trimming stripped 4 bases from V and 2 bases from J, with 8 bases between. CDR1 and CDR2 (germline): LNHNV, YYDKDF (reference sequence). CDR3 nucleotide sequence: TGTGCCACCAGCACCCTCTACAACACTGAAGCTTTCTTT. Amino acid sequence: CATSTLYNTEAFF.

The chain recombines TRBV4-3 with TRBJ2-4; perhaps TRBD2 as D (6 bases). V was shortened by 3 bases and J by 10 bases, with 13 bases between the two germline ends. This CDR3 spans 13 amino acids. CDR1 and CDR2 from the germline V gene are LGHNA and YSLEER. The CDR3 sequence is CASSQRLGGIQYF. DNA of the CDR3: TGCGCCAGCAGCCAGAGACTAGGCGGGATTCAGTACTTC.

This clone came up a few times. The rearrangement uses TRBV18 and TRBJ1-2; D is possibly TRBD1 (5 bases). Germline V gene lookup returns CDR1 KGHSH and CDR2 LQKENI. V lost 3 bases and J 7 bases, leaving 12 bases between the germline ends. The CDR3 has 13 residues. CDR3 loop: CASSPLDNPGYTF. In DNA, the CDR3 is TGTGCCAGCTCACCCTTGGACAACCCTGGCTACACCTTC.

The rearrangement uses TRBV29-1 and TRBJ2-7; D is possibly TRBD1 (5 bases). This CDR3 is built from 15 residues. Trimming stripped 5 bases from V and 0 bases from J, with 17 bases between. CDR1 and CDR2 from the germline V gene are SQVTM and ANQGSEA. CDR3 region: CSVKGARATSYEQYF. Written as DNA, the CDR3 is TGCAGCGTTAAAGGGGCCAGGGCAACCTCCTACGAGCAGTACTTC.

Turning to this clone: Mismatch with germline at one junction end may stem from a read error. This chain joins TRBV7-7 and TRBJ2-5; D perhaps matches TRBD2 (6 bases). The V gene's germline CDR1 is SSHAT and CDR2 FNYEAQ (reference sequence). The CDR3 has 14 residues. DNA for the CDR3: TGTGCTAGCAGCCCCCGCGGGCTAGCGGAGACCCAGTACTTC. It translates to CASSPRGLAETQYF. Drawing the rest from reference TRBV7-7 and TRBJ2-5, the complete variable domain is GAGVSQSPRYKVTKRGQDVTLRCDPISSHATLYWYQQALGQGPEFLTYFNYEAQPDKSGLPSDRFSAERPEGSISTLTIQRTEQRDSAMYRCASSPRGLAETQYFGPGTRLLVL.

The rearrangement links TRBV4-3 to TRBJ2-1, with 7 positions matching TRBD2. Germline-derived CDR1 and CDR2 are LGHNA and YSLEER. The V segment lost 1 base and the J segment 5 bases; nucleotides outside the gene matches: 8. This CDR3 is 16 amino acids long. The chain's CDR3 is CASSQGASGPNNEQFF. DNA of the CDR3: TGCGCCAGCAGCCAAGGGGCTAGCGGCCCGAACAATGAGCAGTTCTTC.

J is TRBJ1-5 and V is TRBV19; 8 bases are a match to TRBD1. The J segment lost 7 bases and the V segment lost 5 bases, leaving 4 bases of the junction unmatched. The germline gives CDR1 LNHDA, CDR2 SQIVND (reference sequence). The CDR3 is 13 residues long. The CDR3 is CASSPGTGQPQHF. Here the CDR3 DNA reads TGTGCCAGTAGTCCTGGGACAGGCCAGCCCCAGCATTTT.

In DNA form, the CDR3 reads TGTGCCTGGAGGGCAGGTTGGAGCAACGTCCTGACTTTC. This encodes CAWRAGWSNVLTF. The genes are TRBV30 and TRBJ2-6, with no clear D. CDR1 is GTSNPN and CDR2 is SVGIG in the germline V gene (reference sequence). The CDR3 runs 13 residues. V lost 3 bases, J lost 9 bases, and 12 bases lay in between.

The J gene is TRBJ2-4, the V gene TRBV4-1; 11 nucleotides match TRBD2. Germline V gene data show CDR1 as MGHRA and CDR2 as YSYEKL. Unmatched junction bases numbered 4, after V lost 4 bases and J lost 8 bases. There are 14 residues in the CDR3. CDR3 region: CASSRPTSGDIQYF. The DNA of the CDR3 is TGCGCCAGCAGCCGCCCGACTAGCGGGGACATTCAGTACTTC.